A single sample gave rise to the 8 T cell receptor beta chains below, sequenced in a study of chemoradiotherapy in HPV16-positive cancers. Data came from immunoSEQ multiplex PCR; TCRdb stores just in-frame clones and leaves some out. The data show about 12,000 clones, approximately 87% seen once. Here the sequenced sample was blood, taken from a patient who underwent chemoradiotherapy. These receptor sequences come from a human donor with HPV-associated anogenital cancer.

This sequence joins TRBV18 and TRBJ1-1, with 9 positions matching TRBD1. With V trimmed by 3 bases and J by 2 bases, 10 bases remained unmatched. This CDR3 is 17 amino acids long. CDR1 is KGHSH, CDR2 LQKENI, per germline. The CDR3 DNA sequence: TGTGCCAGCTCACCCCCCGGGACAGGGAGGTCTAACACTGAAGCTTTCTTT. Its protein product is CASSPPGTGRSNTEAFF.

This chain uses TRBV30 with TRBJ1-6; perhaps TRBD1 as D (5 bases). The germline V and J ends were trimmed by 5 bases and 4 bases, with 15 bases remaining between them. In germline, CDR1 is GTSNPN, CDR2 SVGIG (reference sequence). The length of the CDR3 is 15 residues. The CDR3 here is CAWVGRQLYNSPLHF. In nucleotides, the CDR3 is TGTGCCTGGGTAGGCCGACAGCTTTATAATTCACCCCTCCACTTT.

This rearrangement joins TRBV19 to TRBJ1-1; D ambiguous. From germline, CDR1 is LNHDA and CDR2 SQIVND (reference sequence). The V and J ends lost 3 bases and 0 bases respectively, with 8 bases between them. The CDR3 totals 14 residues. DNA of the CDR3: TGTGCCAGTAGTATTGCAGTCATGAACACTGAAGCTTTCTTT. Translating it yields CASSIAVMNTEAFF.

The V call is TRBV30, the J call TRBJ1-5, with 10 nucleotides matching TRBD1. The CDR3 is 17 amino acids. Germline CDR1 is GTSNPN and CDR2 is SVGIG (reference sequence). Losses at the gene ends were 1 base for V and 1 base for J; bases not matched to a gene: 7. CDR3 DNA sequence: TGTGCCTGGAGTGGCACGGGACAGGGGTGGAGCAATCAGCCCCAGCATTTT. Translated: CAWSGTGQGWSNQPQHF.

The V gene is TRBV9, the J gene TRBJ2-2, with D possibly being TRBD1 (5 bases). Germline CDR1 SGDLS, CDR2 YYNGEE. CDR3 size: 15 residues. Trimming pared 0 bases from V and 4 bases from J, leaving 10 bases between. CDR3 protein: CASSVVQGATGELFF. The CDR3 nucleotides are TGTGCCAGCAGCGTAGTTCAAGGGGCCACCGGGGAGCTGTTTTTT.

This clone turned up a few times. The chain recombines TRBV4-2 with TRBJ1-2, with D unresolved. The CDR3 is made up of 14 amino acids. Germline-derived CDR1 and CDR2 are LGHNA and YNFKEQ. Trimming cost V 4 bases and J 3 bases, with 12 bases left between them. The CDR3, as DNA: TGTGCCAGCAGCCCCAGTCGGGGTTACTATGGCTACACCTTC. Its protein product is CASSPSRGYYGYTF.

The J gene is TRBJ1-5, the V gene TRBV9, with D hard to call. The CDR3 loop spans 15 amino acids. The germline V gene encodes CDR1 SGDLS and CDR2 YYNGEE. Trimming took 0 bases from V and 3 from J, leaving 10 bases between them. CDR3 in DNA: TGTGCCAGCAGCGTAGACTGGGGATCCAATCAGCCCCAGCATTTT. Protein: CASSVDWGSNQPQHF.

This chain links TRBV5-1 with TRBJ2-7; TRBD1 is a possible D gene (6 bases). The CDR3 covers 15 residues. Between the trimmed V and J ends, which lost 3 bases and 5 bases, there was a span of 18 bases. The germline CDR1 and CDR2 sequences are SGHRS and YFSETQ. The CDR3 protein is CASSSSQGSEDEQYF. CDR3 DNA: TGCGCCAGCAGCTCCTCACAGGGCTCCGAGGACGAGCAGTACTTC.